A selection of T cell receptor beta chains follows, all from one sample in a study of identical twins. TCRdb called the 5' RACE reads again in MiXCR, with one record for every CDR3 protein. Of more than 650,000 distinct CDR3 sequences in the sample, less than 7% were seen once. The material sequenced was naive T cells sorted from blood. The origin of the receptors is a man in his late teens or twenties in good health. The conserved cysteine and the conserved F or W are not part of the CDR3 here.

CDR3 protein: ASSSPGAGEPGELF
V gene: TRBV5-1

CDR3 protein: SVEKGSNTEAF
V gene: TRBV29-1

CDR3 protein: SVELGSGRVTQY
V gene: TRBV29-1

CDR3 protein: SARDGAGNNEQF
V gene: TRBV20-1

CDR3 protein: ASGAGVQETQY
V gene: TRBV11-2

CDR3 protein: ASSLSPSGTSGRATY
V gene: TRBV7-6

CDR3 protein: SARDPRISYGYT
V gene: TRBV20-1

CDR3 protein: ASSNRGGGETQY
V gene: TRBV7-3

CDR3 protein: ASSAVNSNQPQH
V gene: TRBV2

CDR3 protein: ASSFGLAPTGELF
V gene: TRBV4-3